The present entry profiles one T cell receptor beta chain with its context. Clones were read by immunoSEQ multiplex PCR, and TCRdb kept only the in-frame ones, dropping some. Of 40,000 or so clones in the sample, 91% were seen once. These data come from a study of T cell changes during pregnancy in multiple sclerosis. CDR1 is SGHTA and CDR2 is FQGNSA in the germline V gene. The CDR3 spans 14 residues. The V end was cut by 1 base, the J end by 6 bases, with 12 bases between. The sequence came from a female donor with multiple sclerosis, enrolled in a pregnancy study. This specimen consisted of CD8+ T cells from peripheral blood mononuclear cells, obtained in the second trimester of pregnancy. The V gene is TRBV7-2, the J gene TRBJ2-5; D is ambiguous. CDR3 region: CASSLEVVYQTQYF. CDR3 bases: TGTGCCAGCAGCTTAGAAGTTGTCTACCAGACCCAGTACTTC.